The clone carrying this TCR beta chain turned up a few times. The CDR3 extends over 14 amino acids. Between the trimmed V and J ends, which lost 6 bases and 6 bases, there was a span of 19 bases. Looked up from germline, CDR1 is SQVTM and CDR2 is ANQGSEA. Produced via immunoSEQ multiplex PCR; TCRdb's table is partial and in-frame only. The sample consists of some 97,000 clones, just under 90% of them appearing once. The sample comes from a study of T cell responses to AZD1222 COVID-19 vaccine. The rearrangement uses TRBV29-1 and TRBJ2-3; D may correspond to TRBD1 or TRBD2 (5 bases each). Sequenced here: peripheral blood, sampled on day 0 of AZD1222 vaccination. This receptor was taken from an adult in good health. As DNA, the CDR3 is TGCAGCGTGGGTCTCGGGACGGGTGGGGATACGCAGTATTTT. Protein product: CSVGLGTGGDTQYF.